What follows are 10 T cell receptor beta chains derived from one specimen sequenced in a study of T cell responses to AZD1222 COVID-19 vaccine (dated by TCRdb to the early 2020s). Per the publication, the time point label means: about 28 days (+/-7) after the second vaccine dose. The library was made by the immunoSEQ multiplex PCR assay. Held by TCRdb, this immuneACCESS table contains in-frame sequences only and omits some clones. Under half of the omission traces to an unresolved V gene where checked; the cause of the rest is unknown. This sample holds about 73,000 clones; about three quarters were observed only once. The ten most abundant clones make up approximately 47% of the sample. Specimen: peripheral blood, collected 28 days after the second AZD1222 dose. These receptors all come from an adult who received the AZD1222 COVID-19 vaccine.

As regards this clone: The same CDR3 is also encoded by other DNA sequences in this sample. The chain uses TRBV5-5 and TRBJ2-2, with D unresolved. V was cut by 2 bases and J by 0 bases, with 8 bases left in between. The CDR3 length is 15 residues. Looked up from germline, CDR1 is SGHKS and CDR2 is YYEKEE (reference sequence). The CDR3 nucleotides are TGTGCCAGCAGCTTAGGCAGGACGAACACCGGGGAGCTGTTTTTT. It yields the protein CASSLGRTNTGELFF.

V and J are TRBV7-2 and TRBJ2-3; TRBD1 matches at 8 bases. With 5 bases clipped from V and 4 bases from J, the junction kept 11 bases outside the gene matches. Germline values: CDR1 SGHTA, CDR2 FQGNSA. The CDR3 consists of 16 residues. CDR3 sequence reads: CASSARPGQAADTQYF. The CDR3 DNA follows: TGTGCCAGCAGCGCACGTCCGGGACAGGCGGCAGATACGCAGTATTTT. The full variable domain, completed using reference TRBV7-2 and TRBJ2-3, is GAGVSQSPSNKVTEKGKDVELRCDPISGHTALYWYRQSLGQGLEFLIYFQGNSAPDKSGLPSDRFSAERTGGSVSTLTIQRTQQEDSAVYLCASSARPGQAADTQYFGPGTRLTVL.

This chain connects TRBV24-1 to TRBJ1-6; D ambiguous. Germline values: CDR1 KGHDR, CDR2 SFDVKD. The CDR3 is 17 residues long. The V end was cut by 1 base, the J end by 0 bases, with 9 bases between. CDR3 sequence (DNA): TGTGCCACCAGTGATTTAGGGAGAACCTCCTATAATTCACCCCTCCACTTT. Translated, it gives CATSDLGRTSYNSPLHF.

The genes are TRBV7-3 and TRBJ2-5, with 10 bases identical to TRBD1. Per germline, CDR1 SGHTA and CDR2 FQGTGA. The CDR3 loop spans 15 amino acids. V was clipped by 4 bases and J by 4 bases; unmatched bases: 6. Here the CDR3 DNA reads TGTGCCAGCAGCTCGACAGGGGGCGCCGTAGAGACCCAGTACTTC. It yields the protein CASSSTGGAVETQYF.

This chain links TRBV2 with TRBJ2-1, with D perhaps TRBD1 (5 bases). This CDR3 is 16 amino acids long. V lost 2 bases to trimming and J lost 0 bases, with 11 bases between them. Germline V gives CDR1 SNHLY, CDR2 FYNNEI. CDR3 amino acids: CASSELRQSSYNEQFF. DNA of the CDR3: TGTGCCAGCAGTGAACTCAGACAGAGCTCCTACAATGAGCAGTTCTTC. The full variable domain, completed using reference TRBV2 and TRBJ2-1, is EPEVTQTPSHQVTQMGQEVILRCVPISNHLYFYWYRQILGQKVEFLVSFYNNEISEKSEIFDDQFSVERPDGSNFTLKIRSTKLEDSAMYFCASSELRQSSYNEQFFGPGTRLTVL.

The chain has TRBV6-6 and TRBJ1-4; possibly TRBD1 for D (5 bases). The CDR3 covers 15 residues. Germline V gives CDR1 MNHNY, CDR2 SVGAGI (reference sequence). V was cut by 2 bases and J by 7 bases, with 14 bases left in between. The CDR3 bases are TGTGCCAGCAGTTACGACGGGCAGGGTACTGAAAAACTGTTTTTT. Its translation: CASSYDGQGTEKLFF.

The V call is TRBV18, the J call TRBJ2-7; possibly TRBD2 for D (5 bases). This CDR3 is built from 12 residues. Germline V gene data show CDR1 as KGHSH and CDR2 as LQKENI. The V end was cut by 0 bases, the J end by 9 bases, with 9 bases between. CDR3 region: CASSPPAGLQYF. The CDR3 region has the DNA TGTGCCAGCTCACCACCCGCAGGACTGCAGTACTTC.

This clone turned up a few times. This CDR3 is CASSVRGSSGNTIYF. DNA for the CDR3: TGTGCCAGCAGTGTCCGCGGGAGCTCTGGAAACACCATATATTTT. The chain uses TRBV27 and TRBJ1-3; D gene ambiguous. The CDR3 is made up of 15 amino acids. Between the trimmed V and J ends, which lost 5 bases and 0 bases, there was a span of 11 bases. Germline-derived CDR1 and CDR2 are MNHEY and SMNVEV (reference sequence).

This chain links TRBV10-2 with TRBJ2-2; no clear D. Germline V CDR1 and CDR2: WSHSY, SAAADI. V shed 6 bases and J shed 5 bases, with 4 bases lying between them. There are 11 residues in the CDR3. The CDR3: CASRKTGELFF. The CDR3 DNA reads TGCGCCAGCAGGAAAACCGGGGAGCTGTTTTTT.

The chain carries TRBV19 and TRBJ2-2; no clear D. This CDR3 has 17 residues. Deletions cut 3 bases from V and 5 bases from J, with 19 bases between. Germline CDR1 LNHDA, CDR2 SQIVND (reference sequence). For the CDR3, the DNA is TGTGCCAGTAGTATTGGATTACTCGCGCTAAGTACCGGGGAGCTGTTTTTT. This encodes CASSIGLLALSTGELFF.